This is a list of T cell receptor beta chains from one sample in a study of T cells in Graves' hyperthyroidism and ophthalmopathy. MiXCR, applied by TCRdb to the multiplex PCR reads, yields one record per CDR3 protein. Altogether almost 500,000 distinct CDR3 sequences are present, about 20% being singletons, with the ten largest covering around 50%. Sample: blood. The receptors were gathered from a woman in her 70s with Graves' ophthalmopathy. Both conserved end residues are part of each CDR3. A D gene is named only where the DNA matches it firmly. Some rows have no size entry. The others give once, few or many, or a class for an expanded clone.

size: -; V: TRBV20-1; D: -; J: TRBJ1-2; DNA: TGCAGTGCTCCCCCCGAATTAGTGTGGGGCGGGGGGTATGGCTACACCTTC; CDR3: CSAPPELVWGGGYGYTF
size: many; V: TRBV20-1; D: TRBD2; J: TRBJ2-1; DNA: TGCAGTGCTGAGCCCTTTAGCGGGAGATACAATGAGCAGTTCTTC; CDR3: CSAEPFSGRYNEQFF
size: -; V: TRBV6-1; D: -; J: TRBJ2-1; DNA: TGTGCCAGCAGTTCCAACCCAGGGGTCCGCTCCTACAATGAGCAGTTCTTC; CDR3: CASSSNPGVRSYNEQFF
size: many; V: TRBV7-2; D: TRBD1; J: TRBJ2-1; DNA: TGTGCCAGCAGCCTCCGGGACAGGGGTGAGCAGTTCTTC; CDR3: CASSLRDRGEQFF
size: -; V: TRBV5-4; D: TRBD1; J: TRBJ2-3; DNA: TGTGCCGCTGGGACAGGGGCAGATACGCAGTATTTT; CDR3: CAAGTGADTQYF
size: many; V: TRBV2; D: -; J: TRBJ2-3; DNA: TGTGCCAGCAGGCAGAATACAGATACGCAGTATTTT; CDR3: CASRQNTDTQYF
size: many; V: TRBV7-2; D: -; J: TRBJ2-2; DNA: TGTGCCAGCAGCTTATCGGTGGGCACCGGGGAGCTGTTTTTT; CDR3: CASSLSVGTGELFF
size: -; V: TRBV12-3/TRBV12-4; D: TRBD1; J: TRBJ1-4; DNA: TGTGCCAGCAGTTTAAGGCCCAGGGGGAAGGTTAATGAAAAACTGTTTTTT; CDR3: CASSLRPRGKVNEKLFF
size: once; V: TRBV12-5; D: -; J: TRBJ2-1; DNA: TGTGCTAGTGGTTTGGCACTAATGCGTGAGCAGTTCTTC; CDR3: CASGLALMREQFF
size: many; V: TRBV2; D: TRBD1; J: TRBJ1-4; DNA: TGTGCCAGCAGCGTTGACAGGGGAACTAATGAAAAACTGTTTTTT; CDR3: CASSVDRGTNEKLFF
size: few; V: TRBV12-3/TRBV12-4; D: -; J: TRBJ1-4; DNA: TGTGCCAGCAGTTTCACGGGTGAAAAACTGTTTTTT; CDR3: CASSFTGEKLFF
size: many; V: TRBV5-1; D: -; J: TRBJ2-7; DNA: TGCGCCAGCAGCGTTGGACCGTTCTACGAGCAGTACTTC; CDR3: CASSVGPFYEQYF
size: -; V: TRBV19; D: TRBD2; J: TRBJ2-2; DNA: TGTGCCAGTAGCCGACTAGCGGGAGATCCCGGGGAGCTGTTTTTT; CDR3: CASSRLAGDPGELFF
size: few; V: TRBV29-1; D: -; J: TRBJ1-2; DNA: TGCAGCGTTGAAGAGGACCTGACCCCAGTCTATGGCTACACCTTC; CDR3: CSVEEDLTPVYGYTF
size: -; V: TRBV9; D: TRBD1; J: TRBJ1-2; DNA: TGTGCCAGCAGCCCAGGACAGGGGGCAATGGGCTACACCTTC; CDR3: CASSPGQGAMGYTF
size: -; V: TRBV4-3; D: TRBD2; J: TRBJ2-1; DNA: TGCGCCAGCAGCCAGATTGCTAGCGGGATTTACAATGAGCAGTTCTTC; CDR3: CASSQIASGIYNEQFF
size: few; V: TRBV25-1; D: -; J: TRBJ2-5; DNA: TGTGCCAGCAGTGAGGGAGGTTCTGAGACCCAGTACTTC; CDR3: CASSEGGSETQYF
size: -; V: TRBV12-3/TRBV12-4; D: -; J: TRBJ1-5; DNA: TGTGCCAGCAGCAGACACAATCAGCCCCGGCATTTT; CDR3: CASSRHNQPRHF
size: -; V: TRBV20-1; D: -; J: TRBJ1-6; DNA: TGCAGTGCTAGGCGCTCCGCGATAACGAACGTAAAAAGAAGTTCACCCCTCCACTTT; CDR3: CSARRSAITNVKRSSPLHF
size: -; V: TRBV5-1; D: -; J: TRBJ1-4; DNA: TGCGCCAGCAGCTCTGGACGGGACAATGAAAAACTGTTTTTT; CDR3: CASSSGRDNEKLFF
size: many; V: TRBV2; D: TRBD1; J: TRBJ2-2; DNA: TGTGCCAGCGGACAGGGGACCGGGGAGCTGTTTTTT; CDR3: CASGQGTGELFF
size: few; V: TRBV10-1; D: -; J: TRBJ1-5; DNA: TGCGCCAGCAGTGAGGACGGTCAGCCCCAGCATTTT; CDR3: CASSEDGQPQHF